What follows are 9 T cell receptor beta chains derived from one specimen sequenced in a study of blood T cell repertoires in COVID-19. Only in-frame clones appear in the TCRdb table, and some are missing; sequencing was by immunoSEQ multiplex PCR. The table lists approximately 140,000 clones, 84% of them singletons, with 4.5% to 7% in the top ten. Sequencing was carried out using PBMCs or T cells enriched from blood (not recorded which). The receptors come from a man between 40 and 49 years old with acute COVID-19.

This clone has just one count. V gene TRBV28 combines with J gene TRBJ2-1; 9 bases agree with TRBD2. Germline CDR1 and CDR2: MDHEN and SYDVKM. Trimming took 5 bases from V and 3 from J; bases not matched to a gene: 11. The CDR3 is made up of 17 amino acids. The CDR3 sequence: CASSVGASGALYNEQFF. The CDR3 DNA reads as TGTGCCAGCAGTGTCGGGGCTAGCGGGGCCCTCTACAATGAGCAGTTCTTC.

The J gene is TRBJ1-2, the V gene TRBV14; a weak D match, TRBD1 (6 bases). Trimming took off 2 bases at V and 4 bases at J, with 14 bases between the two ends. This CDR3 spans 15 amino acids. The germline CDR1 and CDR2 sequences are SGHDN and FVKESK. CDR3 coding DNA: TGTGCCAGCAGCCAATTCAACAGGGAGCCCTATGGCTACACCTTC. Encoded protein: CASSQFNREPYGYTF.

The chain links TRBV7-6 to TRBJ1-6; 7 nucleotides match TRBD1. Germline V gives CDR1 SGHVS, CDR2 FNYEAQ. The CDR3 is 15 amino acids. Trimming cost V 5 bases and J 10 bases; bases outside gene matches: 11. CDR3 sequence: CASSPNEGAASPLHF. CDR3 bases: TGTGCCAGCAGCCCAAACGAGGGGGCAGCGTCACCCCTCCACTTT. Full variable domain (outside the CDR3, taken from reference TRBV7-6 and TRBJ1-6): GAGVSQSPRYKVTKRGQDVALRCDPISGHVSLYWYRQALGQGPEFLTYFNYEAQQDKSGLPNDRFSAERPEGSISTLTIQRTEQRDSAMYRCASSPNEGAASPLHFGNGTRLTVT.

This clone has only a few counts. The CDR3 sequence: CAWSWTANTEAFF. Written as DNA, the CDR3 is TGTGCCTGGAGTTGGACAGCGAACACTGAAGCTTTCTTT. The chain recombines TRBV30 with TRBJ1-1, with TRBD1 as a possible D gene (6 bases). There are 13 residues in the CDR3. The ends were cut back, 2 bases at V and 1 base at J, with 8 bases in the middle. Per the germline V gene, CDR1 is GTSNPN and CDR2 is SVGIG (reference sequence).

The J gene is TRBJ2-7, the V gene TRBV7-9, with 9 nucleotides matching TRBD2. V lost 3 bases, J lost 2 bases, and 2 bases stayed unmatched. The CDR3 extends over 14 amino acids. The V gene's germline CDR1 is SEHNR and CDR2 FQNEAQ (reference sequence). This CDR3 reads CASSFLAGPYEQYF. The CDR3 DNA is TGTGCCAGCAGCTTTCTAGCGGGACCCTACGAGCAGTACTTC.

To note about this clone: Other nucleotide sequences from this sample produce the same CDR3. J is TRBJ2-1 and V is TRBV4-3, with 11 bases that match TRBD2. J was trimmed by 3 bases and V by 4 bases; bases with no gene match: 2. CDR1 is LGHNA, CDR2 YSLEER, per germline. CDR3 length equals 15 residues. The CDR3 nucleotides read TGCGCCAGCAGCCCGGGACTAGCGGTCTACAATGAGCAGTTCTTC. It translates to CASSPGLAVYNEQFF.

The V gene is TRBV28, the J gene TRBJ2-2, with D possibly TRBD1 on 5 matching bases. The germline gives CDR1 MDHEN, CDR2 SYDVKM. Trimming removed 0 bases from V and 7 bases from J, with 12 bases in between. There are 15 residues in the CDR3. CDR3 nucleotides: TGTGCCAGCAGTTTATGGGCAGGGAACGGCGGGGAGCTGTTTTTT. Translating gives CASSLWAGNGGELFF.

The rearrangement joins TRBV29-1 to TRBJ2-3, with 16 bases matching TRBD2. Looked up from germline, CDR1 is SQVTM and CDR2 is ANQGSEA. The CDR3 spans 16 residues. Trimming cost V 3 bases and J 7 bases; bases outside gene matches: 7. The CDR3 spells CSVEGLAGGKGNTQYF. The DNA of the CDR3 is TGCAGCGTTGAGGGACTAGCGGGGGGGAAAGGAAATACGCAGTATTTT.

The rearrangement links TRBV5-1 to TRBJ1-5, with 7 bases lining up with TRBD1. The CDR3 runs to 16 residues. Germline lookup yields CDR1 SGHRS and CDR2 YFSETQ. With 1 base clipped from V and 0 bases from J, the junction kept 4 bases outside the gene matches. CDR3 amino acids: CASSLTGDHSNQPQHF. In nucleotides, the CDR3 is TGCGCCAGCAGCTTGACAGGGGATCATAGCAATCAGCCCCAGCATTTT.